This T cell receptor beta chain emerged from a study of blood T cells in healthy people across ages. Next came a second PCR, run for about 6 to 12 cycles, which used a sample-barcoded 5' primer along with a J-beta primer mix. TCRdb fed the 5' RACE reads into MiXCR, producing one record per CDR3 protein. The sample contains hundreds of thousands of distinct CDR3 sequences, more than 40% of which appear only once. Deletions cut 5 bases from V and 7 bases from J, with 15 bases between. The CDR3 is 14 residues long. Extractions gave at least 5 micrograms of total RNA per sample. The specimen was blood. V and J are TRBV12-3 or TRBV12-4 and TRBJ2-1; D is undetermined. This TCR derives from a woman aged 60-75 years in good health. Written as DNA, the CDR3 is TGTGCCAGCAGTAAGGGTTGGGTTTTTAATGAGCAGTTCTTC. This gives the protein CASSKGWVFNEQFF.